Listed here are 20 T cell receptor beta chains from one sample, sequenced in a study of identical twins. TCRdb re-derived calls from the 5' RACE reads in MiXCR, one entry per CDR3 protein. The profile shows 300,000 to 400,000 distinct CDR3 sequences, 12% of them singletons. Another study also made use of these data, one on yellow fever vaccine responses in identical twins.

The sample was CD8+ T cells sorted from blood. The receptors come from a woman aged 18-35 years in good health.

The chain has TRBV20-1 and TRBJ2-1; either TRBD1 or TRBD2 may supply D (6 bases each). CDR3 length: 16 amino acids. Looked up from germline, CDR1 is DFQATT and CDR2 is SNEGSKA (reference sequence). V lost 4 bases, J lost 8 bases, and 24 bases lay in between. The CDR3 region is CSATAGGALLMDEQFF. The CDR3 region has the DNA TGCAGTGCTACCGCCGGGGGCGCTCTTCTTATGGATGAGCAGTTCTTC.

This clonotype was counted only a few times. The chain joins TRBV11-2 to TRBJ2-1, with 8 bases fitting TRBD1. CDR3 length: 17 amino acids. V shed 4 bases, J shed 1 base, and the junction held 9 bases outside the gene matches. In germline, CDR1 is SGHAT, CDR2 FQNNGV. The CDR3 DNA follows: TGTGCCAGCAGCTCAGGGACAGGCGGCGTTTCCTACAATGAGCAGTTCTTC. Amino acid sequence: CASSSGTGGVSYNEQFF.

This clonotype came up a few times. The V call is TRBV4-1, the J call TRBJ1-2; 7 positions agree with TRBD1. The ends lost 4 bases at V and 8 bases at J; junction bases unmatched: 10. This CDR3 comprises 14 residues. The V gene's germline CDR1 is MGHRA and CDR2 YSYEKL. The CDR3 DNA follows: TGCGCCAGCAGCCGAAGAAAGGGGGCGCAGGGCTACACCTTC. It is translated as CASSRRKGAQGYTF.

This clonotype has only a few counts. The rearrangement uses TRBV12-3 or TRBV12-4 and TRBJ2-7; unclear D gene. The CDR3 contains 12 residues. Trimming took 3 bases from V and 6 from J, leaving 9 bases between them. The chain's CDR3 is CASSFRPSEQYF. The CDR3 DNA reads TGTGCCAGCAGTTTTCGGCCGAGCGAGCAGTACTTC.

At least ten counts were recorded for this clonotype. V and J are TRBV20-1 and TRBJ2-1; TRBD1 aligns across 7 bases. V gave up 5 bases and J gave up 4 bases; unmatched junction bases: 8. The CDR3 is made up of 14 amino acids. CDR1 DFQATT and CDR2 SNEGSKA come from the germline V gene (reference sequence). CDR3 in DNA: TGCAGTGCTGCCCGGGACAGAAGGTACAATGAGCAGTTCTTC. It yields the protein CSAARDRRYNEQFF.

A few counts support this clonotype. The rearrangement links TRBV7-9 to TRBJ2-1, with 14 positions matching TRBD2. This CDR3 comprises 17 residues. The germline CDR1 and CDR2 sequences are SEHNR and FQNEAQ (reference sequence). V gave up 5 bases and J gave up 1 base; unmatched junction bases: 4. CDR3: CASSPGTSGRSYNEQFF. CDR3 nucleotides: TGTGCCAGCAGCCCCGGGACTAGCGGGAGATCCTACAATGAGCAGTTCTTC.

This chain links TRBV20-1 with TRBJ2-7; 13 bases align to TRBD2. Germline CDR1 DFQATT, CDR2 SNEGSKA (reference sequence). The CDR3 is 14 residues long. J lost 6 bases, V lost 0 bases, and 2 bases had no gene match. The CDR3 sequence is CSARDGTSGIEQYF. The CDR3 DNA is TGCAGTGCTAGAGATGGGACTAGCGGGATCGAGCAGTACTTC.

This sequence joins TRBV4-1 and TRBJ2-1, with TRBD1 as a possible D gene (5 bases). CDR1 is MGHRA, CDR2 YSYEKL, per germline. The CDR3 is 12 amino acids. The V end was cut by 1 base, the J end by 9 bases, with 7 bases between. This chain's CDR3 is CASSQGQTEQFF. In DNA form, the CDR3 reads TGCGCCAGCAGCCAAGGACAGACTGAGCAGTTCTTC.

This clonotype occurred a few times. The genes are TRBV15 and TRBJ1-2, with D unresolved. V was pared by 0 bases and J by 4 bases, with 18 bases between. The CDR3 runs to 17 residues. Germline lookup yields CDR1 LNHNV and CDR2 YYDKDF (reference sequence). The CDR3 region is CATSRDRMSPGGYGYTF. CDR3 coding DNA: TGTGCCACCAGCAGAGATCGCATGAGTCCAGGCGGCTATGGCTACACCTTC.

The table lists this clonotype with a few counts. The chain recombines TRBV20-1 with TRBJ2-7; D uncertain. CDR3 length: 13 residues. V was trimmed by 0 bases and J by 6 bases, leaving 12 bases between them. CDR1 and CDR2 from the germline V gene are DFQATT and SNEGSKA (reference sequence). In nucleotides, the CDR3 is TGCAGTGCTAGAGACCAGAGCTGGGGCGAGCAGTACTTC. It yields the protein CSARDQSWGEQYF.

This clonotype occurred a few times. This sequence joins TRBV24-1 and TRBJ2-7, with D perhaps assigned TRBD1 or TRBD2 (5 bases each). This CDR3 is 14 amino acids long. Germline-derived CDR1 and CDR2 are KGHDR and SFDVKD. The V gene lost 8 bases and the J gene lost 6 bases, with 19 bases spanning the gap. The CDR3 bases are TGTGCCACCAATACACCGGGGCCCACCTCCGAGCAGTACTTC. Translation gives CATNTPGPTSEQYF.

The genes are TRBV4-2 and TRBJ1-1; D call uncertain. The CDR3 runs to 14 residues. V lost 4 bases, J lost 3 bases, and 12 bases lay in between. Germline V gives CDR1 LGHNA, CDR2 YNFKEQ. The CDR3 reads CASSPNPGDTEAFF. The CDR3 DNA reads as TGTGCCAGCAGCCCCAATCCCGGGGACACTGAAGCTTTCTTT.

In DNA form, the CDR3 reads TGCAGTGCCCGCGGGGAGTCTGCGCAGTATTTT. Protein: CSARGESAQYF. The rearrangement joins TRBV20-1 to TRBJ2-3, with D perhaps matching TRBD2 (6 bases). This CDR3 has 11 amino acids. V was trimmed by 6 bases and J by 10 bases, leaving 14 bases between them. Germline CDR1 and CDR2: DFQATT and SNEGSKA (reference sequence).

As to this clonotype: An end of the junction differs from the germline gene, which may be a read error. The chain is built from TRBV29-1 and TRBJ2-1; TRBD2 aligns across 11 bases. CDR1 and CDR2 from the germline V gene are SQVTM and ANQGSEA. The CDR3 loop spans 14 amino acids. CDR3 coding DNA: TGCAGCGGTGAAATAGGACTAGCGGGCAATGAGCAGTTCTTC. Its translation is CSGEIGLAGNEQFF.

This sequence joins TRBV5-6 and TRBJ2-7; the D gene could be TRBD1 or TRBD2 (5 bases each). The CDR3 has 14 amino acids. The germline gives CDR1 SGHDT, CDR2 YYEEEE. The V and J ends lost 4 bases and 6 bases respectively, with 17 bases between them. In nucleotides, the CDR3 is TGTGCCAGCAGCCAGGGACCAGGGAACTTCGAGCAGTACTTC. It is translated as CASSQGPGNFEQYF.

The rearrangement links TRBV29-1 to TRBJ2-7; TRBD2 matches at 13 bases. There are 16 residues in the CDR3. Trimming cost V 0 bases and J 3 bases; bases outside gene matches: 5. In germline, CDR1 is SQVTM, CDR2 ANQGSEA. CDR3 nucleotides: TGCAGCGTTGAAGAGCGGACTAGCGGGAGTAGCTACGAGCAGTACTTC. Amino acid sequence: CSVEERTSGSSYEQYF.

This clonotype occurred many times. V is TRBV4-3 and J is TRBJ2-2; 14 positions match TRBD2. CDR3 length: 23 residues. Germline CDR1 reads LGHNA; CDR2 reads YSLEER. V was pared by 3 bases and J by 2 bases, with 20 bases of the junction left unmatched. As DNA, the CDR3 is TGCGCCAGCAGCCACACCCCCATCAGACTAGCGGGGGGGCCCGATCGAAACACCGGGGAGCTGTTTTTT. It codes for CASSHTPIRLAGGPDRNTGELFF.

As regards this clonotype: This likely comes from a read error, as the CDR3 has no conserved phenylalanine or tryptophan at its end. The chain employs TRBV9 and TRBJ2-7; 8 positions agree with TRBD1. This CDR3 has 14 amino acids. The V gene end was trimmed by 0 bases and the J gene end by 5 bases; junction bases not matched to a gene: 4. CDR1 and CDR2 from the germline V gene are SGDLS and YYNGEE. CDR3 residues: CASSVAQGAHEQYL. CDR3 in DNA: TGTGCCAGCAGCGTAGCCCAGGGGGCCCACGAGCAGTACCTC.

The V gene is TRBV15, the J gene TRBJ2-1; TRBD2 matches at 12 bases. In germline, CDR1 is LNHNV, CDR2 YYDKDF (reference sequence). The CDR3 sequence is 18 residues long. V shed 0 bases, J shed 7 bases, and the junction held 10 bases outside the gene matches. CDR3 in amino acids: CATSRDWVTSGGLNEQFF. The CDR3 coding sequence is TGTGCCACCAGCAGAGATTGGGTGACTAGCGGGGGCCTAAATGAGCAGTTCTTC.

This rearrangement joins TRBV12-3 or TRBV12-4 to TRBJ2-1; 9 nucleotides match TRBD2. There are 16 residues in the CDR3. Trimming took 7 bases from V and 3 from J; bases not matched to a gene: 10. The CDR3 loop is CASIQTSGTDYNEQFF. For the CDR3, the DNA is TGTGCCAGCATACAGACTAGCGGAACCGACTACAATGAGCAGTTCTTC.